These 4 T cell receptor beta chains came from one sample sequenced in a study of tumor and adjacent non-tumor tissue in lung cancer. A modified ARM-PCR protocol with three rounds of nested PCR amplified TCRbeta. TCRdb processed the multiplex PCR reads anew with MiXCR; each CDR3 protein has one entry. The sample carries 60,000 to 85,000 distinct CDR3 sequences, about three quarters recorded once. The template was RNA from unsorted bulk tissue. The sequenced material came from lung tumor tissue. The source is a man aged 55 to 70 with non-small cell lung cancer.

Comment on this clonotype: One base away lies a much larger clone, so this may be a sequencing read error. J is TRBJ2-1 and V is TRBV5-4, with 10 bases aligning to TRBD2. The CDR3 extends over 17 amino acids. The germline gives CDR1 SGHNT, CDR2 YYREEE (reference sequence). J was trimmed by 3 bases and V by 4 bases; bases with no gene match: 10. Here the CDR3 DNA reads TGTGCCAGCAGCGCGGGACTAGCGCATAACCACTACAATGAGCAGTTCTTC. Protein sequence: CASSAGLAHNHYNEQFF.

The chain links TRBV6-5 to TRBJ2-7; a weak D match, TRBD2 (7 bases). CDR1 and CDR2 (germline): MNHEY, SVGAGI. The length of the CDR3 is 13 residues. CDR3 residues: CASGTLGSYEQYF. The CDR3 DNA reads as TGTGCAAGCGGGACACTAGGTTCCTACGAGCAGTACTTC.

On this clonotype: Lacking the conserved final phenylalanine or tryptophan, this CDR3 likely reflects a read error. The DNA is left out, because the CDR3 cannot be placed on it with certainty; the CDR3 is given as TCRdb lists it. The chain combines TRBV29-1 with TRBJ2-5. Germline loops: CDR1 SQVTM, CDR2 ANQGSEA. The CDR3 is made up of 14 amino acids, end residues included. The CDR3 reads CSASHSYRQESQYL.

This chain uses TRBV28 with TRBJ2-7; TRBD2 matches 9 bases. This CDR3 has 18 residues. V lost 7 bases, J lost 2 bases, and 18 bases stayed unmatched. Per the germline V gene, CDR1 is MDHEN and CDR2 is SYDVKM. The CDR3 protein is CASKVAGTSRRGAYEQYF. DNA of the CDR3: TGTGCCAGCAAGGTTGCTGGGACTAGCAGGAGAGGGGCCTACGAGCAGTACTTC. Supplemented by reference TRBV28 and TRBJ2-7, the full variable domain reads DVKVTQSSRYLVKRTGEKVFLECVQDMDHENMFWYRQDPGLGLRLIYFSYDVKMKEKGDIPEGYSVSREKKERFSLILESASTNQTSMYLCASKVAGTSRRGAYEQYFGPGTRLTVT.